This T cell receptor (beta chain) was recorded in a study of T cell responses to AZD1222 COVID-19 vaccine. Study outcomes and limitations: The number of AZD1222 recipients seropositive at baseline was only 5 to 7.

CDR3 length: 14 amino acids. V dropped 0 bases and J dropped 4 bases, with 9 bases sitting between them. Germline lookup yields CDR1 KGHSH and CDR2 LQKENI. The data were produced by immunoSEQ multiplex PCR, yet TCRdb's version contains in-frame clones alone and is incomplete. The sample includes 85,000 to 130,000 clones, 86% seen only once; the top ten take approximately 3%. Concerning this clone itself: The antigen is unknown.

The TCR was taken from an adult who received the MenACWY meningococcal vaccine as a control. The starting material was peripheral blood, obtained 28 days after the second dose of the MenACWY control vaccine. This chain uses TRBV18 with TRBJ1-2; D is unclear. The CDR3 sequence: CASSPPAFSYGYTF. CDR3 nucleotide sequence: TGTGCCAGCTCACCACCGGCATTTTCCTATGGCTACACCTTC.